A single sample is the source of the 28 T cell receptor beta chains below, sequenced in a study of cytomegalovirus exposure and HLA in healthy donors. Libraries were prepared by immunoSEQ multiplex PCR; TCRdb keeps only in-frame clonotypes and omits some of them. The table has roughly 240,000 clones, more than 75% seen once. Sequenced material: PBMCs. These receptors came from a young man in good health and CMV-seronegative.

The rearrangement joins TRBV9 to TRBJ2-3; D unresolved. This CDR3 spans 16 amino acids. Trimming left V 3 bases short and J 2 bases short, with 16 bases between. CDR1 and CDR2 from the germline V gene are SGDLS and YYNGEE. This chain's CDR3 is CASSAVQEYATDTQYF. The CDR3 DNA reads TGTGCCAGCAGCGCCGTCCAGGAATACGCCACAGATACGCAGTATTTT.

This clone was observed a handful of times. The rearrangement uses TRBV2 and TRBJ2-7; 7 bases agree with TRBD2. Looked up from germline, CDR1 is SNHLY and CDR2 is FYNNEI. The V gene end was trimmed by 8 bases and the J gene end by 2 bases; junction bases not matched to a gene: 12. The CDR3 contains 15 residues. CDR3 coding DNA: TGTGCCAGCGGGGAGGGGAGGAGGGACGCCTACGAGCAGTACTTC. It translates to CASGEGRRDAYEQYF.

The rearrangement links TRBV23-1 to TRBJ1-3; 10 bases line up with TRBD1. TRBV23-1 carries the ORF label, with uncertain function. The V and J ends lost 4 bases and 4 bases, in that order; junction bases with no gene match: 4. The CDR3 consists of 15 residues. DNA for the CDR3: TGCGCCAGCAGTCCGACAGGGGGCGGGGGAAACACCATATATTTT. Amino acids: CASSPTGGGGNTIYF.

In nucleotides, the CDR3 is TGCGCCAGCAGCTTTTTAGGACAGACAACCGGGGAGCTGTTTTTT. It specifies CASSFLGQTTGELFF. The chain carries TRBV5-1 and TRBJ2-2; D may be TRBD1 (6 bases). This CDR3 is built from 15 residues. V lost 2 bases and J 5 bases, leaving 13 bases between the germline ends. CDR1 is SGHRS and CDR2 is YFSETQ in the germline V gene.

The chain uses TRBV5-1 and TRBJ2-3; a possible D gene is TRBD1 (5 bases). The CDR3 is made up of 14 amino acids. Looked up from germline, CDR1 is SGHRS and CDR2 is YFSETQ. With 3 bases removed from V and 2 bases from J, the gap between germline ends came to 10 bases. CDR3 nucleotide sequence: TGCGCCAGCAGCTCCGCGGACAACACAGATACGCAGTATTTT. Residues: CASSSADNTDTQYF.

This sequence joins TRBV2 and TRBJ2-7; D might be TRBD2 (6 bases). The CDR3 is 13 residues long. Trimming cost V 8 bases and J 2 bases, with 13 bases left between them. CDR1 and CDR2 (germline): SNHLY, FYNNEI. The CDR3 sequence: CASDWDFTYEQYF. Here the CDR3 DNA reads TGTGCCAGCGATTGGGACTTTACCTACGAGCAGTACTTC.

This clone turned up a few times. V and J are TRBV11-2 and TRBJ2-1, with 13 bases lining up with TRBD2. Germline V gives CDR1 SGHAT, CDR2 FQNNGV. This CDR3 contains 16 residues. V dropped 6 bases and J dropped 3; count of bases not matched to a gene: 5. CDR3 in DNA: TGTGCCAGCAGGCGACTAGCGGGGGGCCTCTACAATGAGCAGTTCTTC. This sequence encodes CASRRLAGGLYNEQFF. Filled out from reference TRBV11-2 and TRBJ2-1, the complete variable domain reads EAGVAQSPRYKIIEKRQSVAFWCNPISGHATLYWYQQILGQGPKLLIQFQNNGVVDDSQLPKDRFSAERLKGVDSTLKIQPAKLEDSAVYLCASRRLAGGLYNEQFFGPGTRLTVL.

The rearrangement joins TRBV4-3 to TRBJ1-4; possibly TRBD1 for D (5 bases). The CDR3 extends over 15 amino acids. V lost 1 base and J lost 5, with 11 bases in between. Germline V lookup: CDR1 LGHNA, CDR2 YSLEER. CDR3 sequence (DNA): TGCGCCAGCAGCCAAGTTGGGGGGGGGAATGAAAAACTGTTTTTT. Translation gives CASSQVGGGNEKLFF.

The chain uses TRBV5-1 and TRBJ2-7; 7 bases line up with TRBD1. CDR3 length equals 14 residues. The trim removed 6 bases at V and 4 bases at J, leaving 10 bases unmatched. CDR1 is SGHRS, CDR2 YFSETQ, per germline. The CDR3 nucleotides read TGCGCCAGCAACGAGACAGGGATCAATTACGAGCAGTACTTC. It specifies CASNETGINYEQYF. Variable domain in full (rest from reference TRBV5-1 and TRBJ2-7): KAGVTQTPRYLIKTRGQQVTLSCSPISGHRSVSWYQQTPGQGLQFLFEYFSETQRNKGNFPGRFSGRQFSNSRSEMNVSTLELGDSALYLCASNETGINYEQYFGPGTRLTVT.

The chain has TRBV4-2 and TRBJ2-7; the D gene is possibly TRBD2 (5 bases). The V and J ends lost 4 bases and 6 bases respectively, with 13 bases between them. CDR3 length equals 13 residues. Germline values: CDR1 LGHNA, CDR2 YNFKEQ. This CDR3 is CASSPNLAFEQYF. CDR3 nucleotides: TGTGCCAGCAGCCCTAATCTAGCTTTCGAGCAGTACTTC.

The rearrangement joins TRBV5-6 to TRBJ1-1; D uncertain. CDR1 and CDR2 from the germline V gene are SGHDT and YYEEEE. Trimming took 0 bases from V and 3 from J, leaving 6 bases between them. There are 13 residues in the CDR3. The CDR3 region is CASSLGRYTEAFF. DNA for the CDR3: TGTGCCAGCAGCTTGGGGAGATACACTGAAGCTTTCTTT.

This clone was detected only a few times. V is TRBV27 and J is TRBJ1-5; a possible D gene is TRBD1 (5 bases). The CDR3 extends over 16 amino acids. V lost 5 bases, J lost 1 base, and 15 bases lay in between. CDR1 is MNHEY and CDR2 is SMNVEV in the germline V gene (reference sequence). CDR3 DNA: TGTGCCAGCAGTCCTTCGTGGGGGGAGAGCAATCAGCCCCAGCATTTT. The encoded protein is CASSPSWGESNQPQHF.

The chain recombines TRBV30 with TRBJ2-2; possible D gene TRBD1, 6 bases. Germline CDR1 reads GTSNPN; CDR2 reads SVGIG (reference sequence). There are 14 residues in the CDR3. The V end was cut by 1 base, the J end by 4 bases, with 10 bases between. In DNA form, the CDR3 reads TGTGCCTGGAGTGACAGGGTCGGCACCGGGGAGCTGTTTTTT. Its protein product is CAWSDRVGTGELFF.

This clone was observed a single time. Other DNA variants within this sample encode the same CDR3. This chain connects TRBV5-1 to TRBJ2-2, with D hard to call. Germline V gene lookup returns CDR1 SGHRS and CDR2 YFSETQ. V gave up 4 bases and J gave up 3 bases, with 4 bases separating them. The length of the CDR3 is 12 residues. The CDR3 region has the DNA TGCGCCAGCAGCCGGGACACCGGGGAGCTGTTTTTT. It yields the protein CASSRDTGELFF.

The CDR3 reads CAISLKQGALSGYTF. The CDR3, as DNA: TGTGCCATCAGTTTAAAACAGGGGGCGCTTAGTGGCTACACCTTC. The V and J genes are TRBV10-3 and TRBJ1-2, with 9 positions matching TRBD1. This CDR3 has 15 residues. The V segment lost 5 bases and the J segment 7 bases; nucleotides outside the gene matches: 11. CDR1 ENHRY and CDR2 SYGVKD come from the germline V gene.

The chain joins TRBV5-1 to TRBJ2-1; a weak D match, TRBD1 (5 bases). Germline V gene lookup returns CDR1 SGHRS and CDR2 YFSETQ. Trimming took 0 bases from V and 4 from J, leaving 11 bases between them. The length of the CDR3 is 15 residues. This chain's CDR3 is CASSLGGLTYNEQFF. The DNA for the CDR3 is TGCGCCAGCAGCTTGGGGGGCCTGACTTACAATGAGCAGTTCTTC.

The J gene is TRBJ2-7, the V gene TRBV6-1, with TRBD2 as a possible D gene (6 bases). The CDR3 loop spans 15 amino acids. The germline gives CDR1 MNHNS, CDR2 SASEGT. Trimming left V 7 bases short and J 2 bases short, with 18 bases between. In DNA, the CDR3 is TGTGCCAGCACCCAGGGACTGGGTCTCACCTACGAGCAGTACTTC. Amino acids: CASTQGLGLTYEQYF.

This clone was seen a single time. The J gene is TRBJ2-4, the V gene TRBV5-4, with D possibly matching TRBD1 (6 bases). V was cut by 4 bases and J by 4 bases, with 15 bases left in between. The CDR3 runs to 15 residues. Germline CDR1 is SGHNT and CDR2 is YYREEE (reference sequence). The CDR3 DNA reads as TGTGCCAGCAGCGCGAGCACAGGGACAAAAAACATTCAGTACTTC. It specifies CASSASTGTKNIQYF.

The chain links TRBV4-3 to TRBJ1-5, with D possibly matching TRBD1 (5 bases). V shed 0 bases and J shed 7 bases, with 13 bases lying between them. CDR1 and CDR2 (germline): LGHNA, YSLEER. There are 15 residues in the CDR3. The CDR3 loop reads CASSQDWQGGQPQHF. CDR3 coding DNA: TGCGCCAGCAGCCAAGACTGGCAGGGTGGGCAGCCCCAGCATTTT.

The CDR3 loop is CASSSHRFNSPLHF. CDR3 nucleotides: TGTGCCAGCAGCTCCCACAGATTTAATTCACCCCTCCACTTT. This chain uses TRBV7-8 with TRBJ1-6; D is unresolved. Germline lookup yields CDR1 SGHVS and CDR2 FQNEAQ. CDR3 length: 14 amino acids. The ends were cut back, 4 bases at V and 6 bases at J, with 10 bases in the middle. The complete variable domain, with remaining parts taken from reference TRBV7-8 and TRBJ1-6, reads GAGVSQSPRYKVAKRGQDVALRCDPISGHVSLFWYQQALGQGPEFLTYFQNEAQLDKSGLPSDRFFAERPEGSVSTLKIQRTQQEDSAVYLCASSSHRFNSPLHFGNGTRLTVT.

The gene calls are TRBV19 and TRBJ2-1, with unresolved D. The V gene's germline CDR1 is LNHDA and CDR2 SQIVND (reference sequence). The CDR3 has 13 amino acids. V was cut by 3 bases and J by 9 bases, with 12 bases left in between. In DNA, the CDR3 is TGTGCCAGTAGTATTATCTTCACGGGTGAGCAGTTCTTC. It translates to CASSIIFTGEQFF.

V is TRBV9 and J is TRBJ1-2; 7 nucleotides align to TRBD1. Germline assignment: CDR1 SGDLS and CDR2 YYNGEE. This CDR3 has 13 amino acids. With 3 bases clipped from V and 3 bases from J, the junction kept 2 bases outside the gene matches. CDR3 nucleotides: TGTGCCAGCAGCGCCGACAGGGACTATGGCTACACCTTC. This gives the protein CASSADRDYGYTF.

The CDR3 DNA is TGTGCCAGCAGCCAAGAAGCGGCCCTGAACACTGAAGCTTTCTTT. It is translated as CASSQEAALNTEAFF. J is TRBJ1-1 and V is TRBV4-2; D remains ambiguous. Germline lookup yields CDR1 LGHNA and CDR2 YNFKEQ. The CDR3 runs to 15 residues. Trimming took 0 bases from V and 0 from J, leaving 8 bases between them.

The chain joins TRBV2 to TRBJ2-1, with D perhaps TRBD2 (7 bases). V gave up 6 bases and J gave up 11 bases, with 23 bases separating them. This CDR3 has 15 amino acids. Germline CDR1 reads SNHLY; CDR2 reads FYNNEI. CDR3 in amino acids: CASRGGGGGSTKQFF. As DNA, the CDR3 is TGTGCCAGCAGAGGCGGAGGGGGGGGTTCCACTAAGCAGTTCTTC.

This clone was seen a single time. V gene TRBV10-3 combines with J gene TRBJ1-4; D is unresolved. CDR1 ENHRY and CDR2 SYGVKD come from the germline V gene. The CDR3 sequence is 14 residues long. Trimming left V 0 bases short and J 7 bases short, with 9 bases between. CDR3 sequence reads: CAISESYSPEKLFF. The CDR3 nucleotides are TGTGCCATCAGTGAGTCGTACAGTCCTGAAAAACTGTTTTTT.

This clone was counted a few times. The chain employs TRBV5-1 and TRBJ2-2, with 13 bases fitting TRBD2. The CDR3 sequence is 17 residues long. Germline assignment: CDR1 SGHRS and CDR2 YFSETQ. The ends lost 2 bases at V and 4 bases at J; junction bases unmatched: 5. The CDR3 region has the DNA TGCGCCAGCAGCTTAACCGGGACTAGCGGGGTCACCGGGGAGCTGTTTTTT. Translated, it gives CASSLTGTSGVTGELFF.

This clone has only one observation. The chain recombines TRBV6-5 with TRBJ1-1; 8 nucleotides match TRBD1. The V and J ends lost 3 bases and 9 bases, in that order; junction bases with no gene match: 3. Germline CDR1 MNHEY, CDR2 SVGAGI. The CDR3 covers 12 residues. CDR3 sequence (DNA): TGTGCCAGCAGTTATAGACAGGGGAAAGCTTTCTTT. Encoded protein: CASSYRQGKAFF.

The chain links TRBV9 to TRBJ2-4; no firm D call. CDR1 is SGDLS, CDR2 YYNGEE, per germline. The ends were cut back, 0 bases at V and 0 bases at J, with 4 bases in the middle. This CDR3 contains 14 residues. The CDR3 coding sequence is TGTGCCAGCAGCGTAGACTCAGCCAAAAACATTCAGTACTTC. Translation: CASSVDSAKNIQYF.